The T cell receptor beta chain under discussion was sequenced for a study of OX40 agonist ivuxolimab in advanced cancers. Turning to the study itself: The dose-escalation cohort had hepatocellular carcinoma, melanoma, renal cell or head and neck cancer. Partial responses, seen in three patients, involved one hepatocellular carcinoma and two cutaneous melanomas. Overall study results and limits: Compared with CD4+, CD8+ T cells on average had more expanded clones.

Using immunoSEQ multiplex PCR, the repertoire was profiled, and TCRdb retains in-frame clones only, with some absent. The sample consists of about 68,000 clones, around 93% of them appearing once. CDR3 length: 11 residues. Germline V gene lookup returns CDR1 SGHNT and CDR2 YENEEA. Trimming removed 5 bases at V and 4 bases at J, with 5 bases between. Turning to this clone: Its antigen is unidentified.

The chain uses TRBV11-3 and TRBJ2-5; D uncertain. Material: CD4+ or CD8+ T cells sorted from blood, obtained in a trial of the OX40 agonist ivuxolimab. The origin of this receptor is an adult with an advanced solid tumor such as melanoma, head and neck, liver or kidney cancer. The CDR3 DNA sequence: TGTGCCAGCAGCACCCGAGAGACCCAGTACTTC. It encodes CASSTRETQYF.